The rows below give T cell receptor beta chains drawn from one sample of a study of beta chain features in type 1 diabetes. The method was immunoSEQ multiplex PCR; TCRdb's version includes in-frame clones alone and lacks a portion of them. The table lists around 160,000 clones, about 50% of them singletons, with under 0.45% in the top ten. The sequenced sample was Tregs from blood. The source of these receptors is a man aged 18 to 29 in good health. Both conserved end residues are part of each CDR3. A D gene is named only where the DNA matches it firmly. A clone size is listed for some rows: how often the clone was seen (once, few, many), or a class if it is expanded.

v_call	j_call	clone_size	d_call	cdr3_length	cdr3_aa
TRBV30	NA	NA	NA	11	CAWGGLYEQYF
TRBV7-9	TRBJ2-7	once	TRBD2	16	CASSHAGIAGFHEQYF
TRBV6-1	TRBJ2-7	NA	TRBD2	14	CASSGRPRSYEQYF
TRBV6-6	TRBJ2-1	NA	NA	15	CASSYQAVSYNEQFF
TRBV5-6	TRBJ1-2	NA	NA	15	CASSLVSGANYGYTF
TRBV7-9	TRBJ2-3	many	TRBD2	15	CASSPSSGSTDTQYF
TRBV7-3	TRBJ2-3	NA	TRBD2	16	CASSLLGRGAGDTQYF
TRBV4-3	TRBJ2-3	few	TRBD2	17	CASSQARTSGDTDTQYF
TRBV30	TRBJ1-5	NA	NA	14	CAWSVGASNQPQHF
TRBV7-9	TRBJ2-7	NA	TRBD1	15	CASSKGTGGWYEQYF
TRBV9	TRBJ2-3	NA	NA	15	CASSVLGEGTDTQYF
TRBV30	TRBJ2-3	few	NA	17	CAWSLYRTESSTDTQYF
TRBV5-1	TRBJ2-5	NA	TRBD1	16	CASSPGQGSITETQYF
TRBV6-1	TRBJ2-7	NA	NA	15	CASRRLKGGPGEQYF
TRBV18	TRBJ2-7	NA	NA	11	CASSPREEQYF
TRBV20-1	TRBJ2-1	few	NA	10	CSANLRGQFF
TRBV18	TRBJ1-6	few	NA	13	CASSQGDNSPLHF
TRBV7-2	TRBJ2-7	few	NA	14	CASSYGTATYEQYF
TRBV6-1	TRBJ1-5	NA	NA	15	CASSGGGSGNQPQHF
TRBV7-2	TRBJ2-1	NA	NA	14	CASSPRAGSDEQFF
TRBV5-1	TRBJ2-5	NA	TRBD2	16	CASSPLTSGPQETQYF
TRBV6-5	TRBJ2-1	NA	NA	15	CASSYGLPQYNEQFF
TRBV28	TRBJ2-7	few	NA	14	CASSTIDRTYEQYF
TRBV5-1	TRBJ1-1	NA	TRBD1	14	CASSFRTGVVEAFF
TRBV7-9	TRBJ1-1	NA	TRBD1	14	CASSSQGGRTEAFF
TRBV18	TRBJ2-5	NA	NA	15	CASSYHTQLKETQYF
TRBV7-2	TRBJ1-3	few	NA	12	CASSRPGGTIYF
TRBV7-3	TRBJ1-5	few	NA	17	CASSLKSFQISNQPQHF
TRBV7-2	TRBJ2-7	few	NA	13	CASSLGRAHEQYF
TRBV4-1	TRBJ1-1	NA	NA	15	CASSLLRGLNTEAFF
TRBV6-6	TRBJ2-7	few	NA	11	CASSRDYEQYF
TRBV10-2	TRBJ1-6	NA	TRBD1	16	CASSETGDPYNSPLHF
TRBV30	TRBJ1-2	few	NA	14	CARRGGSTLYGYTF
TRBV4-3	TRBJ2-2	few	TRBD1	17	CASSHSTGTEFTGELFF
TRBV5-1	TRBJ2-5	few	TRBD1	16	CASSPGPGQGQETQYF
TRBV6-1	TRBJ2-1	NA	NA	11	CASSEFREQFF
TRBV6-8	TRBJ1-5	NA	TRBD1	16	CASSYYRTGVRQPQHF
TRBV25-1	TRBJ1-1	NA	TRBD1	16	CASSDPPGQVDTEAFF
TRBV6-6	TRBJ2-7	few	TRBD1	16	CASTLTGTGRTYEQYF
TRBV5-1	TRBJ2-1	once	TRBD1	18	CASSLVTGQGASYNEQFF
TRBV11-2	TRBJ2-5	NA	NA	17	CASSQSRDSQYQETQYF
TRBV7-2	TRBJ1-1	few	NA	15	CASSRSKRVNTEAFF
TRBV10-3	TRBJ2-5	few	TRBD2	14	CAIRVSGMGETQYF
TRBV9	TRBJ2-2	NA	TRBD1	15	CASSLRTGGTGELFF
TRBV5-6	TRBJ1-1	NA	TRBD1	15	CASSFGTGQGAEAFF
TRBV5-8	TRBJ2-7	NA	TRBD1	14	CASSYGQGTYEQYF
TRBV25-1	TRBJ1-2	once	NA	14	CASSSGGAVYGYTF
TRBV6-1	TRBJ2-7	few	NA	12	CASMVRIAAQYF
TRBV27	TRBJ2-3	NA	NA	15	CASSWMAGRSYTQYF
TRBV18	TRBJ1-2	NA	TRBD1	17	CASSLISLIQGDNGYTF
TRBV2	TRBJ1-5	NA	TRBD1	16	CASSDGGRDRAPSQHF
TRBV11-2	TRBJ2-1	NA	TRBD1	15	CASSLVTGTYNEQFF
TRBV5-5	TRBJ2-6	NA	TRBD1	15	CASSWTGPGANVLTF
TRBV6-6	TRBJ2-6	once	TRBD1	16	CASRWDREPGANVLTF
TRBV27	TRBJ1-1	few	TRBD1	13	CASRRQGGTEAFF
TRBV7-8	TRBJ1-1	NA	NA	15	CASRGDNQGWTEAFF
TRBV5-1	TRBJ1-2	once	NA	13	CASSLVGGRGYTF
TRBV11-1	TRBJ2-6	NA	TRBD1	15	CASSLDRAGANVLTF
TRBV4-3	TRBJ2-5	NA	NA	13	CASSQDTRETQYF